The 11 T cell receptor beta chains below come from one sample, sequenced in a study of T cell changes during pregnancy in multiple sclerosis. Only in-frame clones appear in the TCRdb table, and some are missing; sequencing was by immunoSEQ multiplex PCR. The sample lists just under 85,000 clones, 80% to 95% occurring once. The sequenced sample was peripheral blood, obtained in the first trimester of pregnancy. The receptors were sampled from a female donor with multiple sclerosis, enrolled in a pregnancy study.

The V call is TRBV6-5, the J call TRBJ1-3, with D hard to call. CDR3 length: 14 amino acids. Per the germline V gene, CDR1 is MNHEY and CDR2 is SVGAGI. Trimming took 7 bases from V and 4 from J, leaving 14 bases between them. Here the CDR3 reads CASMLFPQGNTIYF. The CDR3 bases are TGTGCCAGCATGTTATTTCCTCAGGGAAACACCATATATTTT.

This chain connects TRBV11-2 to TRBJ2-7; the match to TRBD2 covers 8 bases. Germline V gene sequence: CDR1 SGHAT, CDR2 FQNNGV. Germline trimming cut 2 bases from V and 2 bases from J; bases unmatched to any gene: 11. CDR3 length: 17 amino acids. In DNA, the CDR3 is TGTGCCAGCAGCTTATTGACGGGGGGGCCAAGGACCTACGAGCAGTACTTC. It yields the protein CASSLLTGGPRTYEQYF.

The rearrangement uses TRBV29-1 and TRBJ2-3, with TRBD2 matching 10 bases. CDR3 length: 15 residues. The junction had 6 bases not matched to a gene; V was cut back by 6 bases and J by 0 bases. Germline loops: CDR1 SQVTM, CDR2 ANQGSEA. The CDR3 sequence is CSVAVAGGSTDTQYF. CDR3 DNA sequence: TGCAGCGTGGCCGTAGCGGGAGGAAGCACAGATACGCAGTATTTT.

The V gene is TRBV19, the J gene TRBJ2-5, with 10 nucleotides matching TRBD2. Looked up from germline, CDR1 is LNHDA and CDR2 is SQIVND (reference sequence). Trimming took 0 bases from V and 3 from J; bases not matched to a gene: 22. The CDR3 runs 22 residues. The CDR3 loop reads CASSIDLLSSSGRARWEETQYF. The CDR3 DNA reads TGTGCCAGTAGTATAGACCTCCTCTCATCGAGCGGGAGGGCCCGATGGGAAGAGACCCAGTACTTC.

The V and J genes are TRBV7-9 and TRBJ2-7; weak D call: TRBD2 (6 bases). CDR1 is SEHNR and CDR2 is FQNEAQ in the germline V gene (reference sequence). The CDR3 consists of 15 residues. V gave up 1 base and J gave up 3 bases, with 13 bases separating them. CDR3 amino acids: CASSLGLLGSYEQYF. CDR3 DNA sequence: TGTGCCAGCAGCTTAGGACTCCTCGGGAGCTACGAGCAGTACTTC.

J is TRBJ1-5 and V is TRBV28, with no clear D. V was shortened by 3 bases and J by 7 bases, with 25 bases between the two germline ends. Germline CDR1 MDHEN, CDR2 SYDVKM. CDR3 length equals 18 residues. Here the CDR3 reads CASSFDPANDRPEQPQHF. The DNA for the CDR3 is TGTGCCAGCAGTTTTGATCCGGCGAATGACCGCCCGGAGCAGCCCCAGCATTTT.

The CDR3 DNA reads TGTGCCAGCAGCTTAATCATGAACACTGAAGCTTTCTTT. It translates to CASSLIMNTEAFF. The chain carries TRBV11-3 and TRBJ1-1; D ambiguous. The germline V and J ends were trimmed by 2 bases and 0 bases, with 4 bases remaining between them. CDR1 and CDR2 (germline): SGHNT, YENEEA. This CDR3 is built from 13 residues.

V usage is TRBV29-1 and J usage is TRBJ1-3; maybe TRBD1 (5 bases). Germline-derived CDR1 and CDR2 are SQVTM and ANQGSEA. The CDR3 runs 13 residues. V dropped 7 bases and J dropped 4 bases, with 14 bases sitting between them. The CDR3 DNA follows: TGCAGCGCAATAAGGGGTTCCGGAAACACCATATATTTT. This encodes CSAIRGSGNTIYF.

The J gene is TRBJ2-7, the V gene TRBV15; tentative D call: TRBD2 (5 bases). The CDR3 consists of 15 residues. V was cut by 0 bases and J by 1 base, with 10 bases left in between. Germline CDR1 LNHNV, CDR2 YYDKDF (reference sequence). CDR3 sequence (DNA): TGTGCCACCAGCAGAGACCGGACGGGGTCCTACGAGCAGTACTTC. This translates into CATSRDRTGSYEQYF.

The chain carries TRBV6-5 and TRBJ1-6; 9 bases map to TRBD1. The CDR3 consists of 16 residues. Germline V lookup: CDR1 MNHEY, CDR2 SVGAGI. V lost 4 bases and J lost 7; bases outside the gene matches: 8. The CDR3 DNA reads TGTGCCAGCAGTTCACTGGCCGGGACAGGGAATTCACCCCTCCACTTT. It encodes CASSSLAGTGNSPLHF.

The chain joins TRBV2 to TRBJ2-7; D is perhaps TRBD2 (6 bases). Germline CDR1 SNHLY, CDR2 FYNNEI. The ends were cut back, 5 bases at V and 4 bases at J, with 18 bases in the middle. There are 15 residues in the CDR3. In DNA form, the CDR3 reads TGTGCCAGCAGTCTTGCGGGGCCATTTATATACGAGCAGTACTTC. Protein: CASSLAGPFIYEQYF.